This T cell receptor beta chain is from a study of cytomegalovirus exposure and HLA in healthy donors. This PCR relied on a set of 60 Vbeta primers and 13 Jbeta primers. Measured with immunoSEQ multiplex PCR; TCRdb has only the in-frame clones, and not every one. The listing records about 34,000 clones. The CDR3 loop spans 16 amino acids. CDR1 is MDHEN and CDR2 is SYDVKM in the germline V gene. The sequence was obtained from a woman between 35 and 50 years old in good health and CMV-seropositive. The chain couples TRBV28 to TRBJ2-5; TRBD1 aligns across 9 bases. Matching the DNA end better, TRBJ2-7 makes the J call doubtful. Sequencing input: PBMCs. The CDR3 is CASSSSGQGTSYEQYF. The CDR3 coding sequence is TGTGCCAGCAGCTCGTCTGGACAGGGGACCTCCTACGAGCAGTACTTC.